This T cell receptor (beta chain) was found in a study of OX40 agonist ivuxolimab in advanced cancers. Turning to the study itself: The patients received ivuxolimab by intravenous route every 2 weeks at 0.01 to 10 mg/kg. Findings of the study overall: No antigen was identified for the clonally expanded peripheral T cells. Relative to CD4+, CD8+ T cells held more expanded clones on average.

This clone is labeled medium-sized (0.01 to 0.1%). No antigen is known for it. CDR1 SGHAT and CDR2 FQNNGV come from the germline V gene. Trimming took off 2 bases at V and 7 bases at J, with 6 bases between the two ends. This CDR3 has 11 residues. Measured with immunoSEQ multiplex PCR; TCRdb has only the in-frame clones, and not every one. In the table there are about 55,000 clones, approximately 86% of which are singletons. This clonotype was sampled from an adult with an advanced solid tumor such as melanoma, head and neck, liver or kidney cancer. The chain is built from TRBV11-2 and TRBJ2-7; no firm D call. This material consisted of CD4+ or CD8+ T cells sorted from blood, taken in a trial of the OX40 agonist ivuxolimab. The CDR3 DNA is TGTGCCAGCAGCTTAAATCGGGAGCAGTACTTC. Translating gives CASSLNREQYF.